One sample yielded the 21 T cell receptor beta chains listed below, sequenced in a study of blood T cells in healthy people across ages. A second roughly 6 to 11 cycle PCR used barcoded and J-beta primers. TCRdb analysed the 5' RACE reads with MiXCR anew, one entry per CDR3 protein. The repertoire has 1.4 million to 1.5 million distinct CDR3 sequences, about 43% of them found once; the top ten carry roughly 7.9%. Material for sequencing was blood. These receptors all stem from a young woman in good health.

V is TRBV7-2 and J is TRBJ2-2; 8 bases are a match to TRBD1. The CDR3 has 15 amino acids. The junction had 7 bases not matched to a gene; V was cut back by 6 bases and J by 4 bases. The germline CDR1 and CDR2 sequences are SGHTA and FQGNSA. The CDR3 sequence: CASRIRDRSTGELFF. CDR3 in DNA: TGTGCCAGCAGGATCCGGGACAGGTCCACCGGGGAGCTGTTTTTT.

To note about this clonotype: This may be a read error, as it is one base from a much larger clone. The chain links TRBV7-8 to TRBJ1-5, with a tentative D call TRBD1 (5 bases). Looked up from germline, CDR1 is SGHVS and CDR2 is FQNEAQ. CDR3 length: 16 amino acids. CDR3 sequence: CASSLVGGLSSQPQHF. In nucleotides, the CDR3 is TGTGCCAGCAGCTTAGTGGGGGGGTTAAGCAGTCAGCCCCAGCATTTT.

This chain connects TRBV27 to TRBJ1-4; tentatively, D is TRBD1 (5 bases). Looked up from germline, CDR1 is MNHEY and CDR2 is SMNVEV (reference sequence). This CDR3 contains 13 residues. Trimming shortened V by 5 bases and J by 10 bases, and 14 bases separated the two germline ends. As DNA, the CDR3 is TGTGCCAGCAGTCCGACCCACGGGGGAAAACTGTTTTTT. Protein: CASSPTHGGKLFF.

The J gene is TRBJ1-1, the V gene TRBV10-3; TRBD1 aligns across 7 bases. V was pared by 9 bases and J by 6 bases, with 10 bases of the junction left unmatched. CDR1 ENHRY and CDR2 SYGVKD come from the germline V gene. This CDR3 has 13 residues. The CDR3 DNA follows: TGTGCCATTAGAGGACAGGTGCAGCCTGAAGCTTTCTTT. Its translation: CAIRGQVQPEAFF.

This chain links TRBV2 with TRBJ2-1, with TRBD1 matching over 8 bases. Germline loops: CDR1 SNHLY, CDR2 FYNNEI. This CDR3 has 16 residues. Trimming cost V 2 bases and J 2 bases; bases outside gene matches: 5. CDR3 loop: CASSERGRGPYNEQFF. The CDR3 bases are TGTGCCAGCAGTGAAAGGGGCAGGGGGCCCTACAATGAGCAGTTCTTC. Based on the CDR3 plus reference TRBV2 and TRBJ2-1, the full variable domain is EPEVTQTPSHQVTQMGQEVILRCVPISNHLYFYWYRQILGQKVEFLVSFYNNEISEKSEIFDDQFSVERPDGSNFTLKIRSTKLEDSAMYFCASSERGRGPYNEQFFGPGTRLTVL.

This chain links TRBV6-4 with TRBJ2-1; TRBD1 matches at 9 bases. From germline, CDR1 is MRHNA and CDR2 SNTAGT. This CDR3 contains 15 residues. V lost 8 bases to trimming and J lost 2 bases; unmatched junction nucleotides: 7. The CDR3 DNA sequence: TGTGCCAGCTCTGGGACAGGGTCAACCTACAATGAGCAGTTCTTC. This sequence encodes CASSGTGSTYNEQFF.

This clonotype has just a few counts. The chain couples TRBV12-3 or TRBV12-4 to TRBJ2-1; D not resolved. The CDR3 runs 15 residues. Deletions cut 4 bases from V and 8 bases from J, with 18 bases between. The CDR3 reads CASSSRTPYSHEQFF. The DNA of the CDR3 is TGTGCCAGCAGTTCTCGAACCCCCTACTCCCATGAGCAGTTCTTC.

V gene TRBV5-1 combines with J gene TRBJ2-2; D possibly corresponds to TRBD2 (6 bases). Trimming left V 7 bases short and J 3 bases short, with 13 bases between. The CDR3 has 14 residues. Germline CDR1 and CDR2: SGHRS and YFSETQ. CDR3 sequence: CASQTGVDTGELFF. CDR3 coding DNA: TGCGCCAGCCAAACGGGGGTCGACACCGGGGAGCTGTTTTTT.

This clonotype showed up just once. The V and J genes are TRBV5-1 and TRBJ1-1; 9 bases map to TRBD1. CDR1 SGHRS and CDR2 YFSETQ come from the germline V gene. V was pared by 4 bases and J by 4 bases, with 8 bases of the junction left unmatched. The CDR3 has 15 amino acids. DNA for the CDR3: TGCGCCAGCAGCCCCCAAGGACAGGGGATCACTGAAGCTTTCTTT. This encodes CASSPQGQGITEAFF.

The rearrangement links TRBV2 to TRBJ2-4; D is unresolved. The length of the CDR3 is 12 residues. The germline CDR1 and CDR2 sequences are SNHLY and FYNNEI. V was trimmed by 2 bases and J by 11 bases, leaving 10 bases between them. The CDR3 reads CASSESHGVQYF. CDR3 sequence (DNA): TGTGCCAGCAGTGAATCCCATGGGGTTCAGTACTTC.

This clonotype was detected many times. The chain has TRBV12-3 or TRBV12-4 and TRBJ2-5; weak D call: TRBD2 (7 bases). Trimming cost V 5 bases and J 4 bases, with 14 bases left between them. This CDR3 comprises 14 residues. This chain's CDR3 is CASSLGGGGETQYF. The CDR3 DNA is TGTGCCAGCAGTCTAGGGGGGGGAGGAGAGACCCAGTACTTC.

This clonotype has ten or more counts. J is TRBJ2-1 and V is TRBV29-1, with 7 bases identical to TRBD2. The J segment lost 2 bases and the V segment lost 2 bases, leaving 9 bases of the junction unmatched. CDR1 and CDR2 (germline): SQVTM, ANQGSEA. The CDR3 spans 16 residues. The CDR3 sequence is CSVETTLAEAYNEQFF. The CDR3 nucleotides are TGCAGCGTTGAAACCACCCTAGCGGAGGCCTACAATGAGCAGTTCTTC.

The chain recombines TRBV20-1 with TRBJ1-2; TRBD1 aligns across 9 bases. This CDR3 is built from 13 residues. Per the germline V gene, CDR1 is DFQATT and CDR2 is SNEGSKA (reference sequence). V dropped 3 bases and J dropped 8; count of bases not matched to a gene: 7. The CDR3 is CSASPRGTGGYTF. The DNA of the CDR3 is TGCAGTGCTAGCCCCAGAGGGACAGGGGGCTACACCTTC.

The chain uses TRBV13 and TRBJ2-3, with TRBD2 matching 16 bases. Germline lookup yields CDR1 PRHDT and CDR2 FYEKMQ (reference sequence). Unmatched junction bases numbered 9, after V lost 5 bases and J lost 1 base. The CDR3 loop spans 19 amino acids. CDR3 DNA sequence: TGTGCCAGCAGCGTTACCGGGACTAGCGGGGGGGCACGCACAGATACGCAGTATTTT. Residues: CASSVTGTSGGARTDTQYF.

This clonotype was counted between two and nine times. The rearrangement uses TRBV20-1 and TRBJ2-7; perhaps D is TRBD1 or TRBD2 (5 bases each). The CDR3 is 12 residues long. Trimming cost V 7 bases and J 4 bases, with 14 bases left between them. CDR1 and CDR2 (germline): DFQATT, SNEGSKA (reference sequence). The CDR3 reads CSVGQGRYEQYF. The CDR3 region has the DNA TGCAGTGTGGGGCAGGGACGGTACGAGCAGTACTTC.

J is TRBJ2-3 and V is TRBV5-1, with a tentative D call TRBD1 (5 bases). This CDR3 contains 15 residues. Per germline, CDR1 SGHRS and CDR2 YFSETQ. Trimming stripped 0 bases from V and 6 bases from J, with 14 bases between. The CDR3 region is CASSLVMDTGDTQYF. The CDR3 DNA is TGCGCCAGCAGCTTGGTAATGGATACAGGCGATACGCAGTATTTT. Full variable domain (rest looked up from reference TRBV5-1 and TRBJ2-3): KAGVTQTPRYLIKTRGQQVTLSCSPISGHRSVSWYQQTPGQGLQFLFEYFSETQRNKGNFPGRFSGRQFSNSRSEMNVSTLELGDSALYLCASSLVMDTGDTQYFGPGTRLTVL.

The chain carries TRBV28 and TRBJ1-5; D uncertain. Germline CDR1 reads MDHEN; CDR2 reads SYDVKM. The CDR3 loop spans 22 amino acids. V lost 6 bases and J lost 1, with 34 bases in between. DNA for the CDR3: TGTGCCAGCAGACCATCTCTACTCCGTCGGGCCATGGTTGGGCTAAGCAATCAGCCCCAGCATTTT. This gives the protein CASRPSLLRRAMVGLSNQPQHF.

The rearrangement links TRBV20-1 to TRBJ2-3; 8 bases agree with TRBD1. After removal of 0 bases from V and 6 bases from J, the junction contained 8 bases not matched to a gene. The CDR3 sequence is 15 residues long. Germline values: CDR1 DFQATT, CDR2 SNEGSKA (reference sequence). CDR3 sequence reads: CSARDATTGADTQYF. The CDR3 DNA reads as TGCAGTGCTAGAGATGCCACGACAGGGGCGGATACGCAGTATTTT.

The chain is built from TRBV13 and TRBJ2-7; D possibly uses TRBD1 or TRBD2 (5 bases each). V was cut by 6 bases and J by 5 bases, with 17 bases left in between. CDR1 and CDR2 from the germline V gene are PRHDT and FYEKMQ (reference sequence). The CDR3 has 14 residues. CDR3 loop: CASSRGALRDEQYF. The CDR3 bases are TGTGCCAGCAGTAGAGGGGCTTTACGAGACGAGCAGTACTTC. The full variable domain, with the rest looked up from reference TRBV13 and TRBJ2-7, is AAGVIQSPRHLIKEKRETATLKCYPIPRHDTVYWYQQGPGQDPQFLISFYEKMQSDKGSIPDRFSAQQFSDYHSELNMSSLELGDSALYFCASSRGALRDEQYFGPGTRLTVT.

This chain joins TRBV6-2 or TRBV6-3 and TRBJ1-1; D gene uncertain. CDR1 is MNHEY and CDR2 is SVGEGT in the germline V gene. The length of the CDR3 is 12 residues. V was shortened by 6 bases and J by 4 bases, with 9 bases between the two germline ends. The CDR3 DNA follows: TGTGCCAGCAGAGATTCGACCACTGAAGCTTTCTTT. Amino acid sequence: CASRDSTTEAFF.

This clonotype was counted between two and nine times. The chain uses TRBV27 and TRBJ2-7; 11 bases agree with TRBD2. V lost 0 bases and J lost 5; bases outside the gene matches: 3. The germline CDR1 and CDR2 sequences are MNHEY and SMNVEV (reference sequence). The CDR3 has 15 residues. CDR3 DNA: TGTGCCAGCAGTTTATCACTAGCGGGGGAGGACGAGCAGTACTTC. It is translated as CASSLSLAGEDEQYF.